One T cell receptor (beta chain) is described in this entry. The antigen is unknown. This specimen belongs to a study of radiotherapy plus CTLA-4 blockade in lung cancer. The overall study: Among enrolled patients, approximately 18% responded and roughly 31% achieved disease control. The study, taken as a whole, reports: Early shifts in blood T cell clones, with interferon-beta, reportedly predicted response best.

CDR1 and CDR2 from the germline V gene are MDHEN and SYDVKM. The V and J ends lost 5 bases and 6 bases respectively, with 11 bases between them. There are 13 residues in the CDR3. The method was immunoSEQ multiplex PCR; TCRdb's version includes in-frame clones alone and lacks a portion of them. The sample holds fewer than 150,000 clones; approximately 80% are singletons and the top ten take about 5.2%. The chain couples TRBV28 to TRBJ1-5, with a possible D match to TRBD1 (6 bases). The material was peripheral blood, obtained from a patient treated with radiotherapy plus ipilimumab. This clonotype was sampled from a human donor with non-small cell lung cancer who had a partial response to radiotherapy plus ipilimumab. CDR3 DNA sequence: TGTGCCAGCAGTGCGGGGGCGGGTCAGCCCCAGCATTTT. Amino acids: CASSAGAGQPQHF.